This TCR beta chain was documented in a study of blood T cell repertoires in COVID-19. As for the study in general: Samples came from the United States, Italy and Spain, spanning acute and convalescent COVID-19. PBMCs, B-cell-depleted T cells, or T cells provided the cDNA or gDNA that made up the material.

Original data processing: Reference gene primers were amplified, and this amplification served to estimate nucleated cell counts. Clones were read by immunoSEQ multiplex PCR, and TCRdb kept only the in-frame ones, dropping some. V and J calls and clone size are those listed in that table; D and trimming were worked out from the DNA. This table has about 410,000 clones, 80% to 90% appearing once. The CDR3 runs 11 residues. With V trimmed by 10 bases and J by 7 bases, 5 bases remained unmatched. The rearrangement uses TRBV12-3 or TRBV12-4 and TRBJ1-2, with TRBD1 matching 8 bases. Specimen: peripheral blood. The sequence came from a woman aged 25 to 39 with active or convalescent COVID-19. The CDR3 sequence: CAIRTGLGYTF. The CDR3 DNA follows: TGTGCCATCAGGACAGGGCTTGGCTACACCTTC.